Below are 13 T cell receptor beta chains sequenced from a single sample in a study of T cell responses to AZD1222 COVID-19 vaccine. Assay used: immunoSEQ multiplex PCR; TCRdb lists only in-frame clones, some missing. Altogether roughly 140,000 clones are present, approximately 91% being singletons, with the ten largest covering roughly 2%. Specimen: peripheral blood, collected 28 days after the second AZD1222 dose. These TCRs come from an adult who received the AZD1222 COVID-19 vaccine.

This clone was recorded a few times. The chain recombines TRBV7-7 with TRBJ2-7; 7 bases map to TRBD1. Germline V gives CDR1 SSHAT, CDR2 FNYEAQ (reference sequence). With 5 bases clipped from V and 1 base from J, the junction kept 5 bases outside the gene matches. The CDR3 covers 14 residues. The chain's CDR3 is CASSQTGTSYEQYF. The CDR3 coding sequence is TGTGCCAGCAGCCAGACAGGGACGTCCTACGAGCAGTACTTC.

This clone was picked up one time. The rearrangement links TRBV27 to TRBJ2-1; D might be TRBD1 (6 bases). Germline CDR1 is MNHEY and CDR2 is SMNVEV (reference sequence). Trimming took off 5 bases at V and 2 bases at J, with 16 bases between the two ends. The CDR3 runs to 16 residues. DNA of the CDR3: TGTGCCAGCAGTCGCTTCGGGACAAATACCTACAATGAGCAGTTCTTC. This gives the protein CASSRFGTNTYNEQFF.

This chain connects TRBV4-1 to TRBJ1-6; D perhaps matches TRBD1 (6 bases). The V gene lost 1 base and the J gene lost 6 bases, with 22 bases spanning the gap. This CDR3 spans 19 amino acids. CDR1 MGHRA and CDR2 YSYEKL come from the germline V gene. The CDR3 loop reads CASSQGGYRDVWGNSPLHF. CDR3 bases: TGCGCCAGCAGCCAAGGGGGTTACAGGGATGTCTGGGGTAATTCACCCCTCCACTTT.

As DNA, the CDR3 is TGCAGCTCGGAGCCGAGCTCCTACAATGAGCAGTTCTTC. Its translation is CSSEPSSYNEQFF. The chain links TRBV29-1 to TRBJ2-1, with D unclear. Germline V gene sequence: CDR1 SQVTM, CDR2 ANQGSEA. V was trimmed by 8 bases and J by 0 bases, leaving 11 bases between them. The CDR3 is 13 amino acids.

The chain uses TRBV7-3 and TRBJ2-2; the match to TRBD1 covers 9 bases. Germline CDR1 SGHTA, CDR2 FQGTGA. V lost 4 bases and J lost 4; bases outside the gene matches: 4. This CDR3 has 15 residues. This chain's CDR3 is CASSSQGAATGELFF. Here the CDR3 DNA reads TGTGCCAGCAGCTCACAGGGGGCGGCCACCGGGGAGCTGTTTTTT.

V gene TRBV12-3 or TRBV12-4 combines with J gene TRBJ2-1; D gene unclear. The V end lost 2 bases, the J end lost 7 bases, and 6 bases lay between the germline ends. The CDR3 is 12 amino acids. CDR3 nucleotide sequence: TGTGCCAGCAGTTTACTGGTTAATGAGCAGTTCTTC. This gives the protein CASSLLVNEQFF.

The chain uses TRBV5-5 and TRBJ2-1, with D possibly TRBD1 on 5 matching bases. CDR3 size: 11 residues. Germline V lookup: CDR1 SGHKS, CDR2 YYEKEE (reference sequence). V was clipped by 0 bases and J by 10 bases, with 5 bases between them. CDR3 in DNA: TGTGCCAGCAGCTTGGACAGGGAGCAGTTCTTC. It translates to CASSLDREQFF.

J is TRBJ1-6 and V is TRBV27; TRBD1 matches at 7 bases. Germline assignment: CDR1 MNHEY and CDR2 SMNVEV (reference sequence). The CDR3 spans 13 residues. Trimming removed 8 bases from V and 6 bases from J; junction bases left unmatched: 4. CDR3 sequence (DNA): TGTGCCAGCCGACAGGGACTTAATTCACCCCTCCACTTT. Encoded protein: CASRQGLNSPLHF.

V is TRBV10-1 and J is TRBJ2-3; a weak D match, TRBD2 (6 bases). The V and J ends lost 3 bases and 4 bases respectively, with 11 bases between them. The CDR3 runs 14 residues. From germline, CDR1 is WNHNN and CDR2 SYGVQD (reference sequence). The CDR3 is CASSDMEGPDTQYF. The CDR3 DNA is TGCGCCAGCAGTGATATGGAGGGCCCAGATACGCAGTATTTT.

This clone was recorded only once. V gene TRBV2 combines with J gene TRBJ1-3; D gene uncertain. This CDR3 region has 15 residues. Germline CDR1 is SNHLY and CDR2 is FYNNEI. With 6 bases removed from V and 0 bases from J, the gap between germline ends came to 12 bases. This CDR3 is CASREDRYSGNTIYF. The CDR3 DNA sequence: TGTGCCAGCAGGGAGGACCGGTACTCTGGAAACACCATATATTTT. The variable domain in full, completed from reference TRBV2 and TRBJ1-3, reads EPEVTQTPSHQVTQMGQEVILRCVPISNHLYFYWYRQILGQKVEFLVSFYNNEISEKSEIFDDQFSVERPDGSNFTLKIRSTKLEDSAMYFCASREDRYSGNTIYFGEGSWLTVV.

The J gene is TRBJ2-7, the V gene TRBV10-2; the D gene could be TRBD1 or TRBD2 (6 bases each). Per the germline V gene, CDR1 is WSHSY and CDR2 is SAAADI. The germline V and J ends were trimmed by 0 bases and 0 bases, with 12 bases remaining between them. The CDR3 length is 16 residues. The CDR3 nucleotides are TGCGCCAGCAGTGAGTCGAGTTGGGGGGCCTCCTACGAGCAGTACTTC. As protein: CASSESSWGASYEQYF.

The V and J genes are TRBV5-4 and TRBJ2-2, with 8 nucleotides matching TRBD1. CDR3 length: 16 residues. The V gene's germline CDR1 is SGHNT and CDR2 YYREEE (reference sequence). With V trimmed by 4 bases and J by 8 bases, 13 bases remained unmatched. This chain's CDR3 is CASSPSGAGGLGELFF. Written as DNA, the CDR3 is TGTGCCAGCAGCCCCTCGGGGGCAGGGGGCTTGGGGGAGCTGTTTTTT.

The J gene is TRBJ2-3, the V gene TRBV29-1, with 7 bases lining up with TRBD2. From germline, CDR1 is SQVTM and CDR2 ANQGSEA. V lost 7 bases and J lost 6; bases outside the gene matches: 7. The CDR3 loop spans 12 amino acids. In DNA form, the CDR3 reads TGCAGCGCGGGCATGGGGGGGGATACGCAGTATTTT. It translates to CSAGMGGDTQYF.